The 16 T cell receptor beta chains given below trace back to one sample, sequenced in a study of T-cell memory formation after mild COVID-19. A single record per CDR3 protein comes from TCRdb applying MiXCR to the 5' RACE reads. The sample gives 25,000 to 35,000 distinct CDR3 sequences, about 8% of which show up once; 13% to 15% is in the top ten. Source material: PBMCs or a T cell subset sorted from them (not recorded which). The receptors shown here come from an adult woman who had mild COVID-19 (a few samples of this study predate the infection). Cell type and time point are not known.

The table lists this clonotype with many counts. The rearrangement links TRBV11-2 to TRBJ1-1; TRBD1 might be the D (5 bases). Germline V gene data show CDR1 as SGHAT and CDR2 as FQNNGV. This CDR3 is 14 amino acids long. The V and J ends lost 5 bases and 4 bases respectively, with 14 bases between them. As DNA, the CDR3 is TGTGCCAGCAGCATCACAGGAAAGCTCACTGAAGCTTTCTTT. It encodes CASSITGKLTEAFF.

This clonotype occurred many times. This chain links TRBV7-9 with TRBJ2-1; maybe TRBD1 (5 bases). V lost 8 bases to trimming and J lost 2 bases, with 13 bases between them. The germline V gene has CDR1 SEHNR and CDR2 FQNEAQ (reference sequence). The CDR3 is 14 amino acids. The CDR3 DNA sequence: TGTGCCAGCGGCAGGGATGAGACCTACAATGAGCAGTTCTTC. This codes for CASGRDETYNEQFF.

Many counts were recorded for this clonotype. The chain uses TRBV25-1 and TRBJ2-7, with TRBD1 matching 9 bases. Per germline, CDR1 MGHDK and CDR2 SYGVNS. There are 16 residues in the CDR3. The V and J ends lost 1 base and 4 bases, in that order; junction bases with no gene match: 8. The DNA of the CDR3 is TGTGCCAGCAGTGAATCCGCGGGACAGGGTTCGTACGAGCAGTACTTC. Residues: CASSESAGQGSYEQYF.

The chain is built from TRBV12-3 or TRBV12-4 and TRBJ2-2; possible D gene TRBD2, 5 bases. The CDR3 is 14 residues long. Between the trimmed V and J ends, which lost 8 bases and 5 bases, there was a span of 15 bases. Here the CDR3 DNA reads TGTGCCAGCTCTTGGGGAGAGGTGACCGGGGAGCTGTTTTTT. Amino acid sequence: CASSWGEVTGELFF.

This clonotype appeared many times. V is TRBV20-1 and J is TRBJ2-3; D remains ambiguous. Germline V gene data show CDR1 as DFQATT and CDR2 as SNEGSKA (reference sequence). V shed 3 bases and J shed 2 bases, with 12 bases lying between them. The CDR3 has 14 amino acids. The CDR3: CSASSSLDTDTQYF. In DNA, the CDR3 is TGCAGTGCTAGCTCATCGCTGGACACAGATACGCAGTATTTT.

The chain combines TRBV30 with TRBJ1-1, with TRBD1 identical over 8 bases. The V segment lost 5 bases and the J segment 6 bases; nucleotides outside the gene matches: 11. CDR3 length equals 14 residues. Germline V gene lookup returns CDR1 GTSNPN and CDR2 SVGIG (reference sequence). This chain's CDR3 is CAWSRQGPPPEAFF. In nucleotides, the CDR3 is TGTGCCTGGTCACGACAGGGGCCGCCACCTGAAGCTTTCTTT.

This clonotype was seen many times. V usage is TRBV24-1 and J usage is TRBJ2-2, with D possibly matching TRBD2 (6 bases). CDR3 length equals 14 residues. Germline V gives CDR1 KGHDR, CDR2 SFDVKD. Trimming removed 10 bases at V and 5 bases at J, with 16 bases between. CDR3 loop: CATRRGTGTGELFF. The CDR3 DNA reads as TGTGCCACTCGTCGGGGGACGGGGACCGGGGAGCTGTTTTTT.

The gene calls are TRBV6-2 or TRBV6-3 and TRBJ2-6, with D uncertain. CDR3 length: 14 residues. Germline CDR1 reads MNHEY; CDR2 reads SVGEGT. The V gene lost 5 bases and the J gene lost 0 bases, with 5 bases spanning the gap. In DNA, the CDR3 is TGTGCCAGCAGTCTGACCTCTGGGGCCAACGTCCTGACTTTC. It specifies CASSLTSGANVLTF.

This clonotype occurred many times. This chain joins TRBV29-1 and TRBJ1-1; tentative D call: TRBD1 (5 bases). Germline V lookup: CDR1 SQVTM, CDR2 ANQGSEA. Trimming removed 7 bases at V and 3 bases at J, with 15 bases between. CDR3 size: 13 residues. CDR3 DNA sequence: TGCAGCGGTGGCCAGGGTGGGGACACTGAAGCTTTCTTT. This sequence encodes CSGGQGGDTEAFF. The full variable domain, its missing parts supplied by reference TRBV29-1 and TRBJ1-1, is SAVISQKPSRDICQRGTSLTIQCQVDSQVTMMFWYRQQPGQSLTLIATANQGSEATYESGFVIDKFPISRPNLTFSTLTVSNMSPEDSSIYLCSGGQGGDTEAFFGQGTRLTVV.

This clonotype was observed at least ten times. This CDR3 reads CASSLETGAGELFF. The CDR3 DNA is TGTGCCAGCAGCTTAGAGACAGGGGCCGGGGAGCTGTTTTTT. The rearrangement links TRBV7-8 to TRBJ2-2; TRBD1 matches 8 bases. In germline, CDR1 is SGHVS, CDR2 FQNEAQ. With V trimmed by 1 base and J by 6 bases, 1 base remained unmatched. CDR3 length: 14 amino acids.

In its sample, this clonotype was seen many times. The chain couples TRBV6-2 or TRBV6-3 to TRBJ2-7, with TRBD1 matching over 8 bases. Germline V gene data show CDR1 as MNHEY and CDR2 as SVGEGT. The CDR3 sequence is 15 residues long. Germline trimming cut 6 bases from V and 0 bases from J; bases unmatched to any gene: 7. The CDR3: CASRPETGASYEQYF. For the CDR3, the DNA is TGTGCCAGCAGACCCGAGACAGGGGCCTCCTACGAGCAGTACTTC.

V is TRBV6-5 and J is TRBJ2-5; D not resolved. The germline V gene encodes CDR1 MNHEY and CDR2 SVGAGI. V was shortened by 8 bases and J by 2 bases, with 12 bases between the two germline ends. The CDR3 runs 13 residues. CDR3 sequence: CASRMWRQETQYF. The CDR3 bases are TGTGCCAGCCGGATGTGGCGGCAAGAGACCCAGTACTTC.

The table lists this clonotype with many counts. V gene TRBV20-1 combines with J gene TRBJ2-1; TRBD2 matches at 8 bases. The CDR3 has 22 amino acids. CDR1 is DFQATT, CDR2 SNEGSKA, per germline (reference sequence). The junction had 23 bases not matched to a gene; V was cut back by 0 bases and J by 1 base. The CDR3 here is CSARDPPGTRKAKGRSYNEQFF. The CDR3 nucleotides are TGCAGTGCTAGAGATCCACCCGGGACTAGGAAAGCGAAGGGAAGGTCCTACAATGAGCAGTTCTTC.

This clonotype occurred many times. This chain connects TRBV5-1 to TRBJ2-6, with D unclear. The germline V gene encodes CDR1 SGHRS and CDR2 YFSETQ. With 6 bases removed from V and 0 bases from J, the gap between germline ends came to 7 bases. CDR3 size: 14 residues. The CDR3: CASTPGSGANVLTF. CDR3 DNA: TGCGCCAGCACCCCGGGCTCTGGGGCCAACGTCCTGACTTTC. Together with reference TRBV5-1 and TRBJ2-6, the CDR3 gives the full variable domain: KAGVTQTPRYLIKTRGQQVTLSCSPISGHRSVSWYQQTPGQGLQFLFEYFSETQRNKGNFPGRFSGRQFSNSRSEMNVSTLELGDSALYLCASTPGSGANVLTFGAGSRLTVL.

A word on this clonotype: This may come from a read error, since a much larger clone is one base off. The chain uses TRBV12-3 or TRBV12-4 and TRBJ1-2; TRBD1 matches 7 bases. The CDR3 length is 14 residues. CDR3 sequence reads: CSSSPTGSVDGYTF. In DNA, the CDR3 is TGTTCCAGCAGTCCGACAGGGAGTGTTGATGGCTACACCTTC.

This clonotype was seen at least ten times. The rearrangement uses TRBV12-3 or TRBV12-4 and TRBJ1-6; no firm D call. Trimming cost V 2 bases and J 14 bases, with 7 bases left between them. The CDR3 runs to 11 residues. The CDR3 coding sequence is TGTGCCAGCAGTTTAAGTAGGTCCCTCCACTTT. Protein: CASSLSRSLHF.